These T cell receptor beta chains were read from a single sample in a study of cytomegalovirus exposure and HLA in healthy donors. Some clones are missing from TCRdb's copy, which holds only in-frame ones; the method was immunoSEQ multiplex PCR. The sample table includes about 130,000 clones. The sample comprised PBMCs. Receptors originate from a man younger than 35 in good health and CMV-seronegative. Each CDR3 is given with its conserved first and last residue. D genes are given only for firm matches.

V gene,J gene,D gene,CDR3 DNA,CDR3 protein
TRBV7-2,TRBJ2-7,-,TGTGCCAGCAGCTTTTACCGGGAGACCTACGAGCAGTACTTC,CASSFYRETYEQYF
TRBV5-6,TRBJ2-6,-,TGTGCCAGCAGCTTGACTTCCGCTGCTGGGGCCAACGTCCTGACTTTC,CASSLTSAAGANVLTF
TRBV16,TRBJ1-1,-,TGCGCCAGCAGTCGGACTGCGAACACTGAAGCTTTCTTT,CASSRTANTEAFF
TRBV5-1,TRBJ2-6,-,TGCGCCAGCAGCGTTAGATCTGGGGCCAACGTCCTGACTTTC,CASSVRSGANVLTF
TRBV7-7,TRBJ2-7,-,TGTGCTAGCAGCTTAGCGCCGGGGGACGAGCAGTACTTC,CASSLAPGDEQYF
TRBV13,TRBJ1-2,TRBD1,TGTGCCAGCAGCAGAAGGACAGGGGGTTATGGCTACACCTTC,CASSRRTGGYGYTF
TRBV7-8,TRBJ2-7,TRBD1,TGTGCCAGCAGCTTAGTGGGACAGGGGTACGAGCAGTACTTC,CASSLVGQGYEQYF
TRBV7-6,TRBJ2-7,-,TGTGCCAGCTCTCCGGGGGCCTACGAGCAGTACTTC,CASSPGAYEQYF
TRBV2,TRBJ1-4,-,TGTGCCAGCAACAGGGTGGCTAATGAAAAACTGTTTTTT,CASNRVANEKLFF
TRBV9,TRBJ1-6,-,TGTGCCAGCAGCAGCCAGGGCACGAATTCACCCCTCCACTTT,CASSSQGTNSPLHF
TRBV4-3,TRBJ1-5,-,TGCGCCAGCAGCCAAGATCATCGGTCTCAGCCCCAGCATTTT,CASSQDHRSQPQHF
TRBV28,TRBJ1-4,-,TGTGCCAGCAGTTTGATCGGGGGGGATGAAAAACTGTTTTTT,CASSLIGGDEKLFF
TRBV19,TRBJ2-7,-,TGTGCCAGTAGTAAATCTAGCTTGGTGGAGCAGTACTTC,CASSKSSLVEQYF
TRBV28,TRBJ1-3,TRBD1,TGTGCCAGCAGGGAAACAGGGGACGTAAACACCATATATTTT,CASRETGDVNTIYF
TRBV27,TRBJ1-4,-,TGTGCCAGCAGTTTACGGGCAGGGTGGGAAAAACTGTTTTTT,CASSLRAGWEKLFF
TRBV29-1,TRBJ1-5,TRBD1,TGCAGCGCCAGACAGGGAGGAGGGGAGGATCAGCCCCAGCATTTT,CSARQGGGEDQPQHF
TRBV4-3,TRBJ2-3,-,TGCGCCAGCAGCCAAGATCTTCGGCGGGGAGGAGATACGCAGTATTTT,CASSQDLRRGGDTQYF
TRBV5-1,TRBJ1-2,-,TGCGCCAGCAGCTTGGCCGAGGCGTCCAGAGGTAACTATGGCTACACCTTC,CASSLAEASRGNYGYTF
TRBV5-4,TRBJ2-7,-,TGTGCCAGCAGCTTGATCCCAGAGCGCGAGCAGTACTTC,CASSLIPEREQYF
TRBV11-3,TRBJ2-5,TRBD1,TGTGCCAGCAGCTTAGCAGGGGGCGCCGAGACCCAGTACTTC,CASSLAGGAETQYF
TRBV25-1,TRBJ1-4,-,TGTGCCAGCAGTGAATTGGGGGGTAGTGACAATGAAAAACTGTTTTTT,CASSELGGSDNEKLFF
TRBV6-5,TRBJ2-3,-,TGTGCCAGCAACAAGCAGGGGTTAATGGATACGCAGTATTTT,CASNKQGLMDTQYF
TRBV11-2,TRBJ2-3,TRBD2,TGTGCCAGCAGCCCGGGGGGACTAGCGGAGGATACGCAGTATTTT,CASSPGGLAEDTQYF
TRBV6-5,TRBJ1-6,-,TGTGCCAGCAGTTACTACAGGAGGGAGACCGATTCACCCCTCCACTTT,CASSYYRRETDSPLHF
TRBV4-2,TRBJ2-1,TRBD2,TGTGCCAGCAGCCCGGAGCTAGCGGGAGTAGGTAATGAGCAGTTCTTC,CASSPELAGVGNEQFF
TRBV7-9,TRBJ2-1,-,TGTGCCAGCAGCATCTCGGGGAAACGGACGAATGAGCAGTTCTTC,CASSISGKRTNEQFF
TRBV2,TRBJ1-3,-,TGTGGGTCTGGGCTATCTTACACCATATATTTT,CGSGLSYTIYF
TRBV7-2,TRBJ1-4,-,TGTGCCAGCAGCCCTCGGCAGGGTAGATGGGAAAAACTGTTTTTT,CASSPRQGRWEKLFF
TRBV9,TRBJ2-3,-,TGTGCCAGCAGCGAGGGGGGGGCTGGAGATACGCAGTATTTT,CASSEGGAGDTQYF
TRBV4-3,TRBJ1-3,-,TGCGCCAGCAGCCAAGTTACCTTACGGGGCTCTGGAAACACCATATATTTT,CASSQVTLRGSGNTIYF
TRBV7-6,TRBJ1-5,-,TGTGCCAGCAGCCAAAGTTCGGGGTGGAATCAGCCCCAGCATTTT,CASSQSSGWNQPQHF
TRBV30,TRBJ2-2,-,TGTGCCTGGAGTGTACTAGATACCGGGGAGCTGTTTTTT,CAWSVLDTGELFF
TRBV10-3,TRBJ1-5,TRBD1,TGTGCCATCAGTGGCTACAGGGGAGGAAGCAATCAGCCCCAGCATTTT,CAISGYRGGSNQPQHF
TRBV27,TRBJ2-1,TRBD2,TGTGCCAGCAGTTTATTTCCCGGACTAGCGGACAATGAGCAGTTCTTC,CASSLFPGLADNEQFF
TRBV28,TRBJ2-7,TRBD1,TGTGCCAGCAGTTTATACTTGACAGGGTCTGACGAGCAGTACTTC,CASSLYLTGSDEQYF
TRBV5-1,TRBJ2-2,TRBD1,TGCGCCAGCAGCCTAGGACAGGGGGCTGGTACCGGGGAGCTGTTTTTT,CASSLGQGAGTGELFF
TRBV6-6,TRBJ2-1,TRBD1,TGTGCCAGCAGCCGGGACAGCGTCTACAATGAGCAGTTCTTC,CASSRDSVYNEQFF
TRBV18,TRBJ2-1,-,TGTGCCAGCTCACCACTTGCTAGGGGGGGCTACAATGAGCAGTTCTTC,CASSPLARGGYNEQFF
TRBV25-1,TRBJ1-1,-,TGTGCCAGCAGTGGCCAGGCTAAGAACACTGAAGCTTTCTTT,CASSGQAKNTEAFF
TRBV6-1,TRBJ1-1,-,TGTGCCAGCAGTGAAGGTCGCACTGAAGCTTTCTTT,CASSEGRTEAFF
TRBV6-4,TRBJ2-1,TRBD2,TGTGCCAGCAGTACCGGACTAGAGGCCAATGAGCAGTTCTTC,CASSTGLEANEQFF
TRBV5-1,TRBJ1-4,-,TGCGCCAGCAGCTTGGCCGCAACTAATGAAAAACTGTTTTTT,CASSLAATNEKLFF
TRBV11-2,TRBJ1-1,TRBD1,TGTGCCAGCAGCTTCCGAGACAGGGCAATGAACACTGAAGCTTTCTTT,CASSFRDRAMNTEAFF
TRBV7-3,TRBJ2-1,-,TGTGCCAGCAGCTTACAGGGGGGCAATGAGCAGTTCTTC,CASSLQGGNEQFF
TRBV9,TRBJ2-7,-,TGTGCCAGCAGCGCGGCGATGGGGGCAACACCTTACGAGCAGTACTTC,CASSAAMGATPYEQYF
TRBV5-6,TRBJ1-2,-,TGTGCCAGCAGCTTGGGGCCGAACTATGGCTACACCTTC,CASSLGPNYGYTF